This entry concerns a single T cell receptor (beta chain). The data originate from a study of fetal regulatory T cell absence and autoimmunity. Clones were sequenced by immunoSEQ multiplex PCR, and TCRdb holds only the in-frame ones, with some missing. The sample lists approximately 49,000 clones; roughly 80% were seen once. After removal of 1 base from V and 10 bases from J, the junction contained 10 bases not matched to a gene. Germline V gene lookup returns CDR1 SGHVS and CDR2 FNYEAQ. The CDR3 sequence is 17 residues long. The rearrangement joins TRBV7-6 to TRBJ2-3; 14 positions match TRBD2. Sample: cord blood. The TCR comes from a newborn boy with IPEX syndrome. CDR3 sequence reads: CASSLEGGTSGGLAQYF. Here the CDR3 DNA reads TGTGCCAGCAGCTTAGAGGGCGGGACTAGCGGGGGCCTCGCGCAGTATTTT.